One T cell receptor (beta chain) is described in this entry. As yet, its antigen is unknown. CDR3 length equals 10 residues. Germline V gene lookup returns CDR1 LNHDA and CDR2 SQIVND (reference sequence). Trimming left V 10 bases short and J 7 bases short, with 11 bases between. These data come from a study of type 1 and type 2 diabetes patients. Study context: The cohort mixed type 1 diabetes, type 2 diabetes and nondiabetic donors. Across the study, about 19,000,000 paired-end reads were produced.

Genomic DNA was the PCR template. A primer set of 30 forward and 13 reverse primers amplified the CDR3. TCRdb re-called the multiplex PCR reads with MiXCR, one entry per CDR3 protein. This table holds more than 250,000 distinct CDR3 sequences, roughly 50% found once. Study findings and constraints: Between type 2 diabetes and control samples, V and J usage averaged about 0.97 correlation. Some HECs seen only in T1D might also appear in more T2D or control samples.

The chain combines TRBV19 with TRBJ2-7; D might be TRBD1 (6 bases). The sequencing input was peripheral blood mononuclear cells (PBMCs). This TCR derives from a man aged 18 to 29 with type 2 diabetes. Written as DNA, the CDR3 is TGTGCCATTACAGGGCGAGAGCAGTACTTC. It encodes CAITGREQYF.